The TCR beta chain described here comes from a study of blood T cell repertoires in COVID-19. Study summary: Spain, Italy and the United States supplied samples that represented acute and convalescent COVID-19.

The V end was cut by 5 bases, the J end by 0 bases, with 17 bases between. This CDR3 contains 17 residues. The germline gives CDR1 SGHTA, CDR2 FQGTGA. Authors' processing steps: Reference gene primer amplification gave nucleated cell count estimates. Data came from immunoSEQ multiplex PCR; TCRdb stores just in-frame clones and leaves some out. For V, J and clone size, that table is used; D and trimming come from the DNA. The table includes a few hundred thousand clones, approximately 86% detected once. In Seattle, patients joined the study during active infection and were tracked longitudinally. This rearrangement joins TRBV7-3 to TRBJ2-1; no clear D gene. The specimen was peripheral blood. The sequence was obtained from a woman between 65 and 79 years old with COVID-19, enrolled during active disease. The CDR3 loop is CASSPFNAVSSYNEQFF. In DNA, the CDR3 is TGTGCCAGCAGCCCATTTAACGCGGTCTCCTCCTACAATGAGCAGTTCTTC. Together with reference TRBV7-3 and TRBJ2-1, the CDR3 gives the full variable domain: GAGVSQTPSNKVTEKGKYVELRCDPISGHTALYWYRQSLGQGPEFLIYFQGTGAADDSGLPNDRFFAVRPEGSVSTLKIQRTERGDSAVYLCASSPFNAVSSYNEQFFGPGTRLTVL.